Listed below are T cell receptor beta chains from one sample, sequenced in a study of T cells in Graves' hyperthyroidism and ophthalmopathy. TCRdb processed the multiplex PCR reads anew with MiXCR; each CDR3 protein has one entry. Seen here are roughly 650,000 distinct CDR3 sequences, more than 15% observed once, and the top ten hold 2.5% to 4%. Material: blood. The receptors come from a woman aged 40 to 50 with Graves' ophthalmopathy. CDR3s include the opening cysteine and the closing phenylalanine or tryptophan. A D gene is named only where the DNA matches it firmly. Clone size appears in some rows only: once, few, many, or a class for an expanded clone.

v_gene	abundance	d_gene	j_gene	CDR3nt	CDR3aa
TRBV12-3/TRBV12-4	-	-	TRBJ2-2	TGTGCCAGCAGCTCCGGGACACCCACCGGGGAGCTGTTTTTT	CASSSGTPTGELFF
TRBV7-9	-	TRBD2	TRBJ2-1	TGTGCCAGCAGCCCAGAGGCGGGAGTAAGGGAGCAGTTCTTC	CASSPEAGVREQFF
TRBV6-2/TRBV6-3	many	-	TRBJ1-1	TGTGCCAGCAAGCAGGGCCGAGGGAACACTGAAGCTTTCTTT	CASKQGRGNTEAFF
TRBV7-2	many	TRBD2	TRBJ2-1	TGTGCCAGCAGCCCGGCGGGACTAGCGGGAGGGCGAGAGCAGTTCTTC	CASSPAGLAGGREQFF
TRBV25-1	-	-	TRBJ2-1	TGTGCCAGCAGGTCGCGAAACAATGAGCAGTTCTTC	CASRSRNNEQFF
TRBV7-9	many	-	TRBJ2-1	TGTGCCAGCAGCGCACAGGGCAGGGATGAGCAGTTCTTC	CASSAQGRDEQFF
TRBV20-1	-	TRBD2	TRBJ2-1	TGCAGTGCTCTCGCGTGGCGGGAGGAGTACAATGAGCAGTTCTTC	CSALAWREEYNEQFF
TRBV10-2	-	-	TRBJ2-1	TGCGCCAGCAGAATGGCGGAGGCCCCAGGGGAGCAGTTCTTC	CASRMAEAPGEQFF
TRBV2	many	TRBD1	TRBJ2-1	TGTGCCAGCGGGCCCAGGGGGTCAGTCAATGAGCAGTTCTTC	CASGPRGSVNEQFF
TRBV30	many	TRBD1	TRBJ1-1	TGTGCCTGGAGTCCACGGGACAGGGCGAACACTGAAGCTTTCTTT	CAWSPRDRANTEAFF
TRBV30	many	TRBD2	TRBJ2-3	TGTGCCTGGAGTGCACCGGGACTAAGCACAGATACGCAGTATTTT	CAWSAPGLSTDTQYF
TRBV6-2/TRBV6-3	few	-	TRBJ1-1	TGTGCCAGCAGTTACCCTGCAAGCACTGAAGCTTTCTTT	CASSYPASTEAFF
TRBV11-2	few	-	TRBJ2-5	TGTGCCAGCAGCTTAGTAAAGGGAACCGGAGAGACCCAGTACTTC	CASSLVKGTGETQYF
TRBV11-2	few	-	TRBJ1-6	TGTGCCAGCAGCTATACCGGGGGGGGTAATTCACCCCTCCACTTT	CASSYTGGGNSPLHF
TRBV7-9	-	-	TRBJ1-2	TGTGCCAGCAGCTTTGTAGAGGGCGAGTATTATGGCTACACCTTC	CASSFVEGEYYGYTF
TRBV4-1	few	-	TRBJ2-1	TGCGCCAGCAGCCAAGCGGCGGGGTTCTCCTACAATGAGCAGTTCTTC	CASSQAAGFSYNEQFF
TRBV9	-	-	TRBJ2-3	TGTGCCAGCAGCGTTATAGCACTGACAGATACGCAGTATTTT	CASSVIALTDTQYF
TRBV20-1	few	TRBD2	TRBJ2-3	TGCAGTGCTAGCCCCCTAGCGGGGATCACAGATACGCAGTATTTT	CSASPLAGITDTQYF
TRBV19	-	-	TRBJ1-1	TGTGCCAGTAGTATGGGGATTGCTGAAGCTTTCTTT	CASSMGIAEAFF
TRBV30	many	-	TRBJ1-4	TGTGCCTGGAGTATCGGGGGCAGTTCTAATGAAAAACTGTTTTTT	CAWSIGGSSNEKLFF
TRBV20-1	many	-	TRBJ1-2	TGCAGTGCTCCAGACGGCCATAACTATGGCTACACCTTC	CSAPDGHNYGYTF
TRBV18	many	-	TRBJ1-1	TGTGCCAGCTCAGAGGTCACTGAAGCTTTCTTT	CASSEVTEAFF
TRBV2	many	-	TRBJ1-5	TGTGCCAGCAGAAGAAGGGGAAGGGAACAGCCCCAGCATTTT	CASRRRGREQPQHF
TRBV3-1	-	TRBD1	TRBJ1-4	TGTGCCAGCAGCCGCGGACAGGATCCGGTGGGTAATGAAAAACTGTTTTTT	CASSRGQDPVGNEKLFF
TRBV4-1	few	-	TRBJ1-4	TGCGCCAGCAGCCATGCAACTGCGGCAGGGAATGAAAAACTGTTTTTT	CASSHATAAGNEKLFF
TRBV6-6	-	TRBD2	TRBJ2-5	TGTGCCAGCAGTTACCAGAGCGGGGGGGTGGAGACCCAGTACTTC	CASSYQSGGVETQYF
TRBV28	many	-	TRBJ1-2	TGTGCCAGCACAGACCAAAGGCCTGGCTACACCTTC	CASTDQRPGYTF
TRBV7-3	-	TRBD2	TRBJ2-3	TGTGCCAGCAGCTTCGCTAGCGGGGGGGCCGTTGCAGATACGCAGTATTTT	CASSFASGGAVADTQYF
TRBV7-2	once	-	TRBJ1-2	TGTGCCAGCAGCCATAGGGGGGGCGCCTATGGCTACACCTTC	CASSHRGGAYGYTF
TRBV6-1	-	-	TRBJ2-3	TGTGCCAGCAGTGTATGGGGTACAGGGCTAGATACGCAGTATTTT	CASSVWGTGLDTQYF
TRBV2	few	-	TRBJ2-1	TGTGCCAGCAGGACAGTCAATGAGCAGTTCTTC	CASRTVNEQFF
TRBV30	many	-	TRBJ2-1	TGTGCCTGGAGTGTCAAGCCCTACAGATACAATGAGCAGTTCTTC	CAWSVKPYRYNEQFF
TRBV7-9	few	TRBD1	TRBJ1-1	TGTGCCAGCGGCAAGGGGGCGGGTCGGGCCAAAGCTTTCTTT	CASGKGAGRAKAFF
TRBV7-8	few	TRBD1	TRBJ1-5	TGTGCCAGCAGCTTGGACAGGGGGAAGAATCAGCCCCAGCATTTT	CASSLDRGKNQPQHF
TRBV7-2	many	TRBD2	TRBJ2-3	TGTGCCAGCAGCTTAGTTAGCGGGGGCACAGATACGCAGTATTTT	CASSLVSGGTDTQYF
TRBV28	many	-	TRBJ1-2	TGTGCCAGCAAATCGCCGCCGGGGGAAGGGGGCTATGGCTACACCTTC	CASKSPPGEGGYGYTF
TRBV5-6	-	-	TRBJ1-1	TGTGCCAGCAGCGCAGGACTGTTGAACACTGAAGCTTTCTTT	CASSAGLLNTEAFF
TRBV7-8	many	TRBD2	TRBJ2-4	TGTGCCAGCAGCCAGACAGCGGGAGGGCCAAACATTCAGTACTTC	CASSQTAGGPNIQYF
TRBV20-1	many	-	TRBJ2-3	TGCAGTGCCAGTGGGGGGGGCGCGTTAGATACGCAGTATTTT	CSASGGGALDTQYF
TRBV20-1	many	TRBD2	TRBJ2-1	TGCAGTGCTCCGAGTCCGACACGGGGGGATGAGCAGTTCTTC	CSAPSPTRGDEQFF
TRBV7-9	many	-	TRBJ2-7	TGTGCCAGCAGCCCTCAGGACGAGCAGTACTTC	CASSPQDEQYF
TRBV30	many	-	TRBJ1-1	TGTGCCTGGAGTGCGACCCTTCTAGGCACTGAAGCTTTCTTT	CAWSATLLGTEAFF